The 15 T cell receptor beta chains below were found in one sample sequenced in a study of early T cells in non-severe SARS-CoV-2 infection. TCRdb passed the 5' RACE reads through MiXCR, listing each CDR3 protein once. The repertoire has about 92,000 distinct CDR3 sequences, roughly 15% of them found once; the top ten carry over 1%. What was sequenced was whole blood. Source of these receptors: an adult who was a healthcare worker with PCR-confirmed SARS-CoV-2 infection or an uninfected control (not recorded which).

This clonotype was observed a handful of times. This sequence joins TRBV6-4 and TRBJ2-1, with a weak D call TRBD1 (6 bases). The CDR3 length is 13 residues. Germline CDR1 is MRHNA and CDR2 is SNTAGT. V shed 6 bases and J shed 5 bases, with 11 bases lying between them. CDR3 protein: CASSQGPNNEQFF. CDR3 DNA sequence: TGTGCCAGCAGCCAGGGGCCTAACAATGAGCAGTTCTTC.

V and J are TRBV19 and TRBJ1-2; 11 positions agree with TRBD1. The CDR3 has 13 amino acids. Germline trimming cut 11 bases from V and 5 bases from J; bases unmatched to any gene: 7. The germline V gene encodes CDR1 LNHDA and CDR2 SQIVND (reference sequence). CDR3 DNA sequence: TGTGCCTCCTGGGACAGGGGGAGATATGGCTACACCTTC. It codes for CASWDRGRYGYTF.

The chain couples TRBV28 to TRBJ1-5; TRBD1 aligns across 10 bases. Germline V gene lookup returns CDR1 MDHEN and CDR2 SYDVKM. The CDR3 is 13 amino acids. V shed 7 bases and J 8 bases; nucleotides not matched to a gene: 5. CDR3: CASTTGQGEPQHF. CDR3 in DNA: TGTGCCAGCACCACAGGACAGGGGGAGCCCCAGCATTTT.

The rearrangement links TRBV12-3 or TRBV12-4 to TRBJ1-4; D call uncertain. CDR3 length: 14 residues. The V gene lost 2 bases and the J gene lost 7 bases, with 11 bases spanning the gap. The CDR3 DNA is TGTGCCAGCAGTTTACAGAGCTGGGGTGAAAAACTGTTTTTT. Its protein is CASSLQSWGEKLFF.

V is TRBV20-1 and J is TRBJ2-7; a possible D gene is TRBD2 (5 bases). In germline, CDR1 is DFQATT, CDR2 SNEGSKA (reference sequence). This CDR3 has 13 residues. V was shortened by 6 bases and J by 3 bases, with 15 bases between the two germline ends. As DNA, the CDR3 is TGCAGTGCCCCAGCCGTTGCGGGCTACGAGCAGTACTTC. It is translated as CSAPAVAGYEQYF.

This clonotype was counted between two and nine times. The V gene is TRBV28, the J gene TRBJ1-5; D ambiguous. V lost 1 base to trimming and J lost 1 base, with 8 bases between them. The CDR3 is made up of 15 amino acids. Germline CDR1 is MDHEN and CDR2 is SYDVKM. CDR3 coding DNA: TGTGCCAGCAGTTTATACAAAGGGAGCAATCAGCCCCAGCATTTT. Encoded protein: CASSLYKGSNQPQHF.

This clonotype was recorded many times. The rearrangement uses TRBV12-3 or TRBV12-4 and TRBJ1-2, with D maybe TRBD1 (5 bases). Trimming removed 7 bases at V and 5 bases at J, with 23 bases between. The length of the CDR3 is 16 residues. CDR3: CASTGDTGAFVYGYTF. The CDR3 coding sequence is TGTGCCAGCACCGGGGATACAGGAGCATTCGTATATGGCTACACCTTC.

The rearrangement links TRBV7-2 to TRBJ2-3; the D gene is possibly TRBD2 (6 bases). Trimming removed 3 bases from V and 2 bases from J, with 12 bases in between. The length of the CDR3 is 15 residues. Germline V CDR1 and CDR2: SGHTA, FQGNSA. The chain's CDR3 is CASSFPGLTTDTQYF. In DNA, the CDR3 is TGTGCCAGCAGCTTCCCGGGACTCACCACAGATACGCAGTATTTT.

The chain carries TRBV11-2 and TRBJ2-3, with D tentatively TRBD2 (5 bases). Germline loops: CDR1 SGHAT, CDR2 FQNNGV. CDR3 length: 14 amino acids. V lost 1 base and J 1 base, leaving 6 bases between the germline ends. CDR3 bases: TGTGCCAGCAGCTTAGTGGGAGGCACAGATACGCAGTATTTT. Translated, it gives CASSLVGGTDTQYF.

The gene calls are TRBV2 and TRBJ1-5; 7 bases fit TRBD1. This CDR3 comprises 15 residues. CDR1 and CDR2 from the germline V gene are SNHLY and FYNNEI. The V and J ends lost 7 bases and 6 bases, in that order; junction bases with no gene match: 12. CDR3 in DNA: TGTGCCAGCACCCAAGGGGGCCTAAAAGTTCAGCCCCAGCATTTT. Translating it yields CASTQGGLKVQPQHF.

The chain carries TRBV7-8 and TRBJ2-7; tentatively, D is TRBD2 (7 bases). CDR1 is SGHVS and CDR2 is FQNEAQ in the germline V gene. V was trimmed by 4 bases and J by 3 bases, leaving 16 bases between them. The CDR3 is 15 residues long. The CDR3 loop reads CASSSVVGGGYEQYF. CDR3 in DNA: TGTGCCAGCAGCTCTGTTGTAGGGGGGGGCTACGAGCAGTACTTC.

Written as DNA, the CDR3 is TGTGCTAGTGGTTTGAATGGCGGTCCTAATGAGCAGTTCTTC. Translating it yields CASGLNGGPNEQFF. This chain uses TRBV12-5 with TRBJ2-1; D is ambiguous. This CDR3 comprises 14 residues. Germline CDR1 LGHNT, CDR2 FRNRAP. Trimming took 2 bases from V and 7 from J, leaving 12 bases between them. Full variable domain (outside the CDR3, taken from reference TRBV12-5 and TRBJ2-1): DARVTQTPRHKVTEMGQEVTMRCQPILGHNTVFWYRQTMMQGLELLAYFRNRAPLDDSGMPKDRFSAEMPDATLATLKIQPSEPRDSAVYFCASGLNGGPNEQFFGPGTRLTVL.

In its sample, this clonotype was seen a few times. The CDR3 reads CASSGDEETQYF. In DNA, the CDR3 is TGTGCCAGCAGCGGGGATGAGGAAACCCAGTACTTC. The chain joins TRBV6-6 to TRBJ2-5; tentatively, D is TRBD2 (5 bases). The CDR3 covers 12 residues. V was pared by 6 bases and J by 8 bases, with 13 bases between. Germline V CDR1 and CDR2: MNHNY, SVGAGI (reference sequence).

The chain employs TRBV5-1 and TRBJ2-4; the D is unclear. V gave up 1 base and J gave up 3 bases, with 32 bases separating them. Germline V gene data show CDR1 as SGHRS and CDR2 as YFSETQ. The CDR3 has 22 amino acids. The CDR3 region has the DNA TGCGCCAGCAGCTTGTGGTCATCTGGGTGGAGCTATATTCCTCCTAGCAAAAACATTCAGTACTTC. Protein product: CASSLWSSGWSYIPPSKNIQYF.

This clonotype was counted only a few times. Written as DNA, the CDR3 is TGTGCCAGCAGTGAAATGAGGGTGAACACTGAAGCTTTCTTT. This codes for CASSEMRVNTEAFF. The rearrangement links TRBV2 to TRBJ1-1; no reliable D call. The CDR3 loop spans 14 amino acids. Germline CDR1 and CDR2: SNHLY and FYNNEI. The V end was cut by 2 bases, the J end by 0 bases, with 7 bases between.